The rows below give T cell receptor beta chains drawn from one sample of a study of blood T cell repertoires in COVID-19. The data were produced by immunoSEQ multiplex PCR, yet TCRdb's version contains in-frame clones alone and is incomplete. The data hold some 100,000 clones, with 80% to 90% observed a single time. The source material was PBMCs or T cells enriched from blood (not recorded which). The source of these receptors is a woman aged 50 to 60 who had recovered from COVID-19. Each CDR3 is given with its conserved first and last residue. D genes are given only for firm matches. Only part of the rows carry a size: once, few, many, or a class if the clone is expanded.

v_call,d_call,j_call,clone_size,cdr3_aa,cdr3_nt
TRBV28,TRBD2,TRBJ2-3,NA,CASSSPGGGFRDTQYF,TGTGCCAGCAGTTCCCCGGGGGGAGGGTTCAGAGATACGCAGTATTTT
TRBV11-2,NA,TRBJ1-4,NA,CASSAAVTEKLFF,TGTGCCAGCAGCGCGGCCGTTACTGAAAAACTGTTTTTT
TRBV29-1,TRBD2,TRBJ2-7,NA,CSVEGLAGEYEQYF,TGCAGCGTTGAAGGCCTAGCGGGAGAATACGAGCAGTACTTC
TRBV19,NA,TRBJ1-2,NA,CASSDEGTRANYGYTF,TGTGCCAGTAGTGACGAGGGGACTCGAGCTAACTATGGCTACACCTTC
TRBV6-5,NA,TRBJ2-1,NA,CASGIGSDEQFF,TGTGCCAGTGGGATCGGGAGCGATGAGCAGTTCTTC
TRBV10-3,NA,TRBJ1-6,NA,CAISANGINSPLHF,TGTGCCATCAGCGCTAACGGTATTAATTCACCCCTCCACTTT
TRBV29-1,NA,TRBJ2-3,NA,CSVDAGSSTDTQYF,TGCAGCGTTGATGCCGGGTCTAGCACAGATACGCAGTATTTT
TRBV19,NA,TRBJ1-1,NA,CASSISTGRVTFF,TGTGCCAGTAGTATTTCCACAGGGAGAGTGACTTTCTTT
TRBV19,TRBD1,TRBJ2-2,once,CASSIRQGWELFF,TGTGCCAGTAGTATACGACAGGGGTGGGAGCTGTTTTTT
TRBV2,TRBD2,TRBJ2-7,NA,CASMGLARDYEQYF,TGTGCCAGCATGGGACTAGCGAGAGACTACGAGCAGTACTTC
TRBV7-2,NA,TRBJ2-2,NA,CASSPPGVRSTGELFF,TGTGCCAGCAGCCCGCCCGGGGTGAGGAGCACCGGGGAGCTGTTTTTT
TRBV5-4,NA,TRBJ2-5,NA,CASSQGGGKVETQYF,TGTGCCAGCAGCCAAGGGGGCGGGAAAGTAGAGACCCAGTACTTC
TRBV7-6,NA,TRBJ1-1,NA,CASSPRAGMNTEAFF,TGTGCCAGCAGCCCTCGTGCTGGCATGAACACTGAAGCTTTCTTT
TRBV9,TRBD1,TRBJ1-2,NA,CASSVTGETDGYTF,TGTGCCAGCAGCGTCACAGGGGAGACGGATGGCTACACCTTC
TRBV4-2,NA,TRBJ1-5,NA,CASSQVYSYSQPQHF,TGTGCCAGCAGCCAAGTGTATTCGTATTCTCAGCCCCAGCATTTT
TRBV7-3,TRBD1,TRBJ1-2,NA,CASSPRQGPGYGYTF,TGTGCCAGCAGCCCCCGACAGGGCCCGGGCTATGGCTACACCTTC
TRBV14,NA,TRBJ2-5,NA,CASSLGSNSLYF,TGTGCCAGCAGCTTAGGGAGTAACTCACTGTACTTC
TRBV19,TRBD1,TRBJ2-7,NA,CASSTAGTGSAEQYF,TGTGCCAGTAGTACAGCTGGGACAGGGAGTGCCGAGCAGTACTTC
TRBV7-8,NA,TRBJ1-1,NA,CASSPTYDWQTEAFF,TGTGCCAGCAGCCCGACCTACGACTGGCAGACTGAAGCTTTCTTT
TRBV7-9,TRBD1,TRBJ2-3,NA,CASQPPGQASTDTQYF,TGTGCCAGTCAACCACCGGGACAGGCTAGCACAGATACGCAGTATTTT
TRBV6-1,NA,TRBJ1-1,NA,CASSEYPGEAFF,TGTGCCAGCAGTGAGTATCCCGGTGAAGCTTTCTTT
TRBV7-6,TRBD1,TRBJ1-2,once,CASSEGQGGTFNYGYTF,TGTGCCAGCAGCGAGGGACAGGGTGGAACCTTTAACTATGGCTACACCTTC
TRBV15,TRBD1,TRBJ2-7,NA,CATSRLTGGFEQYF,TGTGCCACCAGCAGGCTAACAGGGGGCTTCGAGCAGTACTTC
TRBV5-1,TRBD2,TRBJ2-2,NA,CASRYGASGVNGGELFF,TGCGCTAGCAGATACGGAGCTAGCGGGGTGAACGGCGGGGAGCTGTTTTTT
TRBV7-2,NA,TRBJ1-5,NA,CASNPASNQPQHF,TGTGCCAGCAACCCCGCGAGCAATCAGCCCCAGCATTTT
TRBV28,TRBD1,TRBJ1-6,NA,CASRRQGPTYNSPLHF,TGTGCCAGCAGACGACAGGGCCCTACCTATAATTCACCCCTCCACTTT
TRBV7-6,TRBD2,TRBJ2-7,NA,CASSSIAGATYEQYF,TGTGCCAGCAGCTCTATAGCGGGAGCTACCTACGAGCAGTACTTC
TRBV3-1/TRBV3-2,TRBD2,TRBJ2-2,NA,CASNSGTNTGELFF,TGTGCCAGCAATAGCGGGACGAACACCGGGGAGCTGTTTTTT
TRBV19,TRBD1,TRBJ2-3,NA,CASSSDRTGFRSTDTQYF,TGTGCCAGTAGTTCCGATCGGACAGGGTTTCGGAGCACAGATACGCAGTATTTT
TRBV6-1,NA,TRBJ1-4,once,CASSEGGLVRTNEKLFF,TGTGCCAGCAGTGAAGGAGGGCTGGTCAGAACTAATGAAAAACTGTTTTTT
TRBV12-3/TRBV12-4,NA,TRBJ1-2,NA,CASSLRANYGYTF,TGTGCCAGCAGTTTGCGGGCAAACTATGGCTACACCTTC
TRBV27,TRBD1,TRBJ1-3,NA,CASSFRGTGNTIYF,TGTGCCAGCAGTTTCAGGGGGACTGGAAACACCATATATTTT
TRBV25-1,NA,TRBJ2-3,NA,CASSEYIREKADTQYF,TGTGCCAGCAGTGAATATATTCGGGAGAAGGCAGATACGCAGTATTTT
TRBV5-1,NA,TRBJ1-3,NA,CASSVQAGGDTIYF,TGCGCCAGCAGCGTGCAGGCCGGGGGGGACACCATATATTTT
TRBV25-1,TRBD1,TRBJ1-2,NA,CASSETRGLSGYTF,TGTGCCAGCAGTGAAACCAGGGGGCTTAGTGGCTACACCTTC
TRBV28,NA,TRBJ2-7,NA,CASSPPGRGASYEQYF,TGTGCCAGCAGTCCCCCCGGACGGGGGGCATCCTACGAGCAGTACTTC
TRBV7-8,TRBD2,TRBJ2-2,NA,CASSLNLADLPGELFF,TGTGCCAGCAGCTTGAATCTAGCGGACTTGCCCGGGGAGCTGTTTTTT
TRBV25-1,NA,TRBJ2-1,NA,CASSTASVTYNEQFF,TGTGCCAGCAGTACGGCTAGCGTTACCTACAATGAGCAGTTCTTC
TRBV6-5,NA,TRBJ2-2,NA,CASRRDTTTGELFF,TGTGCCAGCAGGAGGGACACTACCACCGGGGAGCTGTTTTTT
TRBV20-1,TRBD1,TRBJ2-3,NA,CSASTGGAGTDTQYF,TGCAGTGCTAGTACAGGGGGAGCCGGCACAGATACGCAGTATTTT
TRBV7-9,NA,TRBJ2-3,NA,CASSLPPRGADTQYF,TGTGCCAGCAGCTTACCCCCCAGGGGGGCAGATACGCAGTATTTT
TRBV5-1,NA,TRBJ2-7,NA,CASSRLEGYEQYF,TGCGCCAGCAGCCGCCTTGAGGGCTACGAGCAGTACTTC
TRBV7-9,TRBD2,TRBJ2-1,NA,CASSRTSGGYNEQFF,TGTGCCAGCAGCCGGACTAGCGGGGGCTACAATGAGCAGTTCTTC
TRBV21-1,NA,TRBJ2-7,NA,CASSNRGGQGKKSRTYEQYF,TGTGCCAGCAGCAATAGGGGGGGACAGGGGAAGAAATCGAGGACCTACGAGCAGTACTTC
TRBV7-6,NA,TRBJ1-1,NA,CASSHVEGYAFF,TGTGCCAGCAGCCATGTTGAGGGCTACGCTTTCTTT
TRBV11-2,NA,TRBJ1-1,NA,CASRTTGGGNTEAFF,TGTGCCAGCCGGACGACGGGGGGCGGGAACACTGAAGCTTTCTTT
TRBV24-1,NA,TRBJ2-2,NA,CATSDPSAGTYSGGELFF,TGTGCCACCAGTGATCCTTCTGCCGGGACATACTCGGGCGGGGAGCTGTTTTTT